This entry describes one T cell receptor (beta chain). As yet, its antigen is unknown. When sampled, the donors appeared nominally healthy, though they likely had unrecorded immune exposures. The data are from a study of cytomegalovirus exposure and HLA in healthy donors. Study observations and caveats: Relative to the roughly 690-donor mean, N-insertions were reportedly fewer in an Asian-associated ancestry cluster in a later analysis.

PCR used 60 Vbeta primers and 13 Jbeta primers. Profiled with immunoSEQ multiplex PCR; TCRdb holds only in-frame clones, not every one. The sample includes a few hundred thousand clones, around 90% seen only once; the top ten take about 1.7%. The sequenced sample consisted of PBMCs. The origin of this receptor is a girl aged 2-10 years in good health and CMV-seronegative.

As DNA, the CDR3 is TGTGCCAGCAGTGCCCCGGGACACCCTAACTATGGCTACACCTTC. Encoded protein: CASSAPGHPNYGYTF. The chain has TRBV6-1 and TRBJ1-2, with D possibly matching TRBD1 (6 bases). This CDR3 spans 15 amino acids. V was trimmed by 4 bases and J by 0 bases, leaving 12 bases between them. Germline CDR1 MNHNS, CDR2 SASEGT.